This entry lists 5 T cell receptor beta chains sequenced from one sample in a study of blood T cells in healthy people across ages. Together with a sample-barcoded 5' primer, a J-beta primer mix was included in a second PCR lasting roughly 6 to 12 cycles. TCRdb fed the 5' RACE reads into MiXCR, producing one record per CDR3 protein. The sample lists 550,000 to 650,000 distinct CDR3 sequences, about a quarter occurring once. The sample was also linked to a second study, of T cells of mothers and their children.

Sequencing was performed on blood. The receptors originated from a boy between 2 and 15 years old in good health.

The chain uses TRBV4-1 and TRBJ2-7; D is unclear. V was cut by 1 base and J by 7 bases, with 11 bases left in between. Germline CDR1 and CDR2: MGHRA and YSYEKL. The CDR3 spans 13 residues. CDR3 nucleotide sequence: TGCGCCAGCAGCCAAGGGCAGGTCGGGGAGCAGTACTTC. Translating gives CASSQGQVGEQYF.

The chain employs TRBV9 and TRBJ2-4; the match to TRBD2 covers 9 bases. V lost 0 bases and J lost 6; bases outside the gene matches: 7. Per germline, CDR1 SGDLS and CDR2 YYNGEE. This CDR3 spans 16 amino acids. The CDR3 nucleotides read TGTGCCAGCAGCGTAGAAGTAGCGGGGGACCTAAACATTCAGTACTTC. Its translation: CASSVEVAGDLNIQYF. Using reference TRBV9 and TRBJ2-4 for the parts outside the CDR3, the full variable domain is DSGVTQTPKHLITATGQRVTLRCSPRSGDLSVYWYQQSLDQGLQFLIQYYNGEERAKGNILERFSAQQFPDLHSELNLSSLELGDSALYFCASSVEVAGDLNIQYFGAGTRLSVL.

The gene calls are TRBV27 and TRBJ2-5; the match to TRBD2 covers 10 bases. The J call could be wrong; TRBJ2-1 is a better fit for the DNA end. The CDR3 runs to 16 residues. From germline, CDR1 is MNHEY and CDR2 SMNVEV (reference sequence). This chain's CDR3 is CASSLFRTSGYNEQFF. The CDR3 nucleotides are TGTGCCAGCAGTTTATTTCGGACTAGCGGTTACAATGAGCAGTTCTTC.

The rearrangement joins TRBV27 to TRBJ2-1, with a possible D match to TRBD1 (5 bases). Germline values: CDR1 MNHEY, CDR2 SMNVEV (reference sequence). The V end lost 1 base, the J end lost 0 bases, and 10 bases lay between the germline ends. CDR3 length: 16 residues. The CDR3 spells CASSLWGGSSYNEQFF. The DNA of the CDR3 is TGTGCCAGCAGTTTATGGGGCGGTAGCTCCTACAATGAGCAGTTCTTC.

This clonotype has a single count. The rearrangement joins TRBV29-1 to TRBJ2-3; D not resolved. V dropped 4 bases and J dropped 4 bases, with 9 bases sitting between them. The CDR3 consists of 12 residues. CDR1 is SQVTM and CDR2 is ANQGSEA in the germline V gene. This CDR3 reads CSVGETADTQYF. The CDR3 nucleotides read TGCAGCGTTGGCGAGACGGCAGATACGCAGTATTTT.